The 9 T cell receptor beta chains reported below all come from one sample, sequenced in a study of shared clonotypes between healthy human individuals. Profiling relied on immunoSEQ multiplex PCR, and the TCRdb table lists in-frame clones only, not all of them. The sample yields about 1.5 million clones, approximately 98% seen once. The specimen was naive CD4+ T cells sorted from blood. The subset: CD45RA+ positively selected. Every receptor here comes from a man aged 30 to 39 in good health.

The chain is built from TRBV6-1 and TRBJ1-1; D unclear. The CDR3 length is 13 residues. Trimming stripped 4 bases from V and 8 bases from J, with 14 bases between. Germline CDR1 reads MNHNS; CDR2 reads SASEGT. The CDR3 DNA is TGTGCCAGCAGTGTGGGCAACTCCCGAGAAGCTTTCTTT. Translating gives CASSVGNSREAFF.

The J gene is TRBJ1-2, the V gene TRBV15, with no clear D. CDR3 size: 14 residues. Trimming removed 0 bases from V and 8 bases from J, with 13 bases in between. Germline values: CDR1 LNHNV, CDR2 YYDKDF (reference sequence). The CDR3 nucleotides read TGTGCCACCAGCAGAGACCCGCTGGGCCAAGGCTACACCTTC. Protein sequence: CATSRDPLGQGYTF.

This chain links TRBV5-4 with TRBJ2-1, with D possibly being TRBD2 (6 bases). The CDR3 runs to 12 residues. Trimming removed 1 base from V and 12 bases from J, with 11 bases in between. The germline V gene encodes CDR1 SGHNT and CDR2 YYREEE (reference sequence). The CDR3 region is CASSLLGLPQFF. The CDR3, as DNA: TGTGCCAGCAGCTTGCTGGGACTTCCGCAGTTCTTC.

The chain couples TRBV5-4 to TRBJ1-1; no definite D call. V was cut by 3 bases and J by 4 bases, with 7 bases left in between. Germline CDR1 and CDR2: SGHNT and YYREEE (reference sequence). The CDR3 is made up of 12 amino acids. CDR3 loop: CASSSPGTEAFF. CDR3 in DNA: TGTGCCAGCAGCTCTCCCGGCACTGAAGCTTTCTTT.

The chain combines TRBV10-3 with TRBJ1-4, with D perhaps TRBD1 (6 bases). The CDR3 contains 17 residues. Trimming removed 3 bases at V and 0 bases at J, with 14 bases between. Germline V CDR1 and CDR2: ENHRY, SYGVKD. The DNA of the CDR3 is TGTGCCATCAGTGACCCGGGGGGCGGTGCAACTAATGAAAAACTGTTTTTT. It yields the protein CAISDPGGGATNEKLFF.

The chain links TRBV13 to TRBJ2-1; no firm D call. The germline V gene encodes CDR1 PRHDT and CDR2 FYEKMQ (reference sequence). This CDR3 contains 13 residues. Trimming left V 5 bases short and J 7 bases short, with 12 bases between. This CDR3 reads CASSGVTGNEQFF. The CDR3 DNA follows: TGTGCCAGCAGCGGCGTGACCGGGAATGAGCAGTTCTTC.

This clone was counted once. The gene calls are TRBV2 and TRBJ2-7; the D gene is possibly TRBD1 (6 bases). Per the germline V gene, CDR1 is SNHLY and CDR2 is FYNNEI. V lost 6 bases to trimming and J lost 2 bases, with 8 bases between them. The CDR3 runs to 12 residues. The CDR3 is CASRDRTYEQYF. In nucleotides, the CDR3 is TGTGCCAGCAGAGACAGGACCTACGAGCAGTACTTC.

This chain links TRBV25-1 with TRBJ2-7, with D possibly called TRBD1 or TRBD2 (5 bases each). Trimming cost V 5 bases and J 2 bases, with 10 bases left between them. CDR1 MGHDK and CDR2 SYGVNS come from the germline V gene. The CDR3 totals 13 residues. The CDR3 spells CASSRDGPYEQYF. The CDR3 bases are TGTGCCAGCAGTAGGGACGGCCCCTACGAGCAGTACTTC.

The table lists this clone with a count of one. The chain joins TRBV27 to TRBJ2-7, with 8 bases lining up with TRBD1. There are 15 residues in the CDR3. V was pared by 5 bases and J by 4 bases, with 10 bases of the junction left unmatched. Germline CDR1 is MNHEY and CDR2 is SMNVEV (reference sequence). In DNA form, the CDR3 reads TGTGCCAGCAGTCCCTACAGGGGGACGTCGTACGAGCAGTACTTC. Translated: CASSPYRGTSYEQYF.